In this sample, the clone carrying this T cell receptor beta chain turned up once. The sample originates from a study of blood T cell repertoires in COVID-19. Sequencing used immunoSEQ multiplex PCR; TCRdb keeps in-frame clones, though not all of them. The table has 90,000 to 150,000 clones, approximately 81% seen once. The CDR3 is 16 amino acids. The trim removed 5 bases at V and 5 bases at J, leaving 10 bases unmatched. The germline V gene encodes CDR1 SGHTA and CDR2 FQGTGA. The specimen sequenced was peripheral blood. This receptor was taken from a woman of 80 years or more with acute or convalescent COVID-19. The chain combines TRBV7-3 with TRBJ1-5, with 9 bases lining up with TRBD1. The CDR3 nucleotides read TGTGCCAGCAGCCCAATCGGGGGACAGGGATATCAGCCCCAGCATTTT. Translation: CASSPIGGQGYQPQHF. Variable domain in full (rest from reference TRBV7-3 and TRBJ1-5): GAGVSQTPSNKVTEKGKYVELRCDPISGHTALYWYRQSLGQGPEFLIYFQGTGAADDSGLPNDRFFAVRPEGSVSTLKIQRTERGDSAVYLCASSPIGGQGYQPQHFGDGTRLSIL.